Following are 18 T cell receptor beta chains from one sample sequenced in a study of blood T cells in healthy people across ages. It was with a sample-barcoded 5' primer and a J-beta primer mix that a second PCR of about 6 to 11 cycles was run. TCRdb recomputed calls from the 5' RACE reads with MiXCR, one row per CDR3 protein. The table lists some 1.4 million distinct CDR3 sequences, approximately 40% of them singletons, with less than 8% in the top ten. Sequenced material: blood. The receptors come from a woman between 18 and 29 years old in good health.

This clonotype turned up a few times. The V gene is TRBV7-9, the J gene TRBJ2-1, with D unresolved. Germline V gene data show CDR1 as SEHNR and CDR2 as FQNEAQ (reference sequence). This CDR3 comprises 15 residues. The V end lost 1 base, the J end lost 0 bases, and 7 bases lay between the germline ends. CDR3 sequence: CASSLVSLSYNEQFF. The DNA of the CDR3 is TGTGCCAGCAGCTTAGTGAGCCTCTCCTACAATGAGCAGTTCTTC.

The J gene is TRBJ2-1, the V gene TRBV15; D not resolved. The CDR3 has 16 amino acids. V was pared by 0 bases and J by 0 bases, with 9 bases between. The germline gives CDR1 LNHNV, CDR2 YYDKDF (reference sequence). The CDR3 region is CATSREAVTSYNEQFF. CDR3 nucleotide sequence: TGTGCCACCAGCAGAGAGGCCGTGACCTCCTACAATGAGCAGTTCTTC. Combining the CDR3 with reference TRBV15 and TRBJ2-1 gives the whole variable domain DAMVIQNPRYQVTQFGKPVTLSCSQTLNHNVMYWYQQKSSQAPKLLFHYYDKDFNNEADTPDNFQSRRPNTSFCFLDIRSPGLGDTAMYLCATSREAVTSYNEQFFGPGTRLTVL.

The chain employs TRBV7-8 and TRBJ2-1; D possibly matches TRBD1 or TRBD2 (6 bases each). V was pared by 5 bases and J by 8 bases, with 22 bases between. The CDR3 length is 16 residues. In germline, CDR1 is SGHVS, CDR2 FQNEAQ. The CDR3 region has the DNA TGTGCCAGCAGCCCAGAGGGCGAGCGGAGGGGGTATGAGCAGTTCTTC. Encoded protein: CASSPEGERRGYEQFF.

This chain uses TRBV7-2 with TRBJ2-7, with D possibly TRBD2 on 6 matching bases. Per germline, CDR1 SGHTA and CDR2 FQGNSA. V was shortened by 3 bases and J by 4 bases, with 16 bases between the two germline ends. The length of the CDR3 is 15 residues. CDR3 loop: CASSFGGTYLYEQYF. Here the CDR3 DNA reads TGTGCCAGCAGCTTTGGGGGGACCTATTTGTACGAGCAGTACTTC.

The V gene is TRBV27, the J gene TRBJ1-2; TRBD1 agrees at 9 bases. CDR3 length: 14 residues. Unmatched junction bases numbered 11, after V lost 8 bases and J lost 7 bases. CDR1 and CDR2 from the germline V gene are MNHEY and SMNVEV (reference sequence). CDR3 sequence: CASAAGTGFGGYTF. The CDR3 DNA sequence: TGTGCCAGCGCCGCCGGGACAGGGTTCGGTGGCTACACCTTC.

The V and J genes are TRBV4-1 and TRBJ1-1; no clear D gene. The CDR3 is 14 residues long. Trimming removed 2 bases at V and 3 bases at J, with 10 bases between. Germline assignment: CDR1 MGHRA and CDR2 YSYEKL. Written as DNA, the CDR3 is TGCGCCAGCAGCCAAAGATCCTCGGACACTGAAGCTTTCTTT. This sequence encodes CASSQRSSDTEAFF.

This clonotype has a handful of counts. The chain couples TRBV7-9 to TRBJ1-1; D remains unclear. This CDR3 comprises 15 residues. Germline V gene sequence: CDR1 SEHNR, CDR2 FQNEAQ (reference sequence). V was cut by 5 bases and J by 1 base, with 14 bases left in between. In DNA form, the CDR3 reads TGTGCCAGCAGCCCTCAAGGAGGACCGAACACTGAAGCTTTCTTT. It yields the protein CASSPQGGPNTEAFF.

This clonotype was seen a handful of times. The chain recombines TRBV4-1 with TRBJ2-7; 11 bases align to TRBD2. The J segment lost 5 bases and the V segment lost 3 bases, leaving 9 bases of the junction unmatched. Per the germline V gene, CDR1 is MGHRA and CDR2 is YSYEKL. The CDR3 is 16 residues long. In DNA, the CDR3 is TGCGCCAGCAGCCAGCAAACTAGCGGGAGACTCAACGAGCAGTACTTC. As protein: CASSQQTSGRLNEQYF.

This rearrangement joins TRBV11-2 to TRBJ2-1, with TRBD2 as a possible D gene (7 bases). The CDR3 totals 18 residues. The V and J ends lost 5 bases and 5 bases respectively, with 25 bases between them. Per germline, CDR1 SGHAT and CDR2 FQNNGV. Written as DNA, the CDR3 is TGTGCCAGCAGCAAGACCGGGGGGCCGCTCTTGACGCACAATGAGCAGTTCTTC. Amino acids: CASSKTGGPLLTHNEQFF.

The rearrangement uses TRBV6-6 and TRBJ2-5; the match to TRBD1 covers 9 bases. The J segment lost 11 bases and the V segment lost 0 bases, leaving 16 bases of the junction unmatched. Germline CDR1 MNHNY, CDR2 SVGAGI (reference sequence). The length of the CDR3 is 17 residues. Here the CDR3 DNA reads TGTGCCAGCAGTTACTCGGGACAGGGAAGGTCCTACAATGAGCAGTACTTC. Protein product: CASSYSGQGRSYNEQYF.

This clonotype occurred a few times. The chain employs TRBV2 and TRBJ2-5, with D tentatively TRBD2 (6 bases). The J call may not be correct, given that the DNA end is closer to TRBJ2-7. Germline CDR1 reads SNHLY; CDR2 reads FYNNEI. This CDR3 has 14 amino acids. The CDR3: CASTSGTASYEQYF. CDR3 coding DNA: TGTGCCAGCACCTCCGGGACTGCGAGCTACGAGCAGTACTTC.

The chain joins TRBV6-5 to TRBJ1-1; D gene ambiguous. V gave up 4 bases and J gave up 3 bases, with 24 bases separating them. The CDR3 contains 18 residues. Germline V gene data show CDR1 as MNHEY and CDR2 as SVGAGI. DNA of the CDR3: TGTGCCAGCAGTTTTCCCCCCCAGGAAGGACTACGAGACACTGAAGCTTTCTTT. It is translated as CASSFPPQEGLRDTEAFF.

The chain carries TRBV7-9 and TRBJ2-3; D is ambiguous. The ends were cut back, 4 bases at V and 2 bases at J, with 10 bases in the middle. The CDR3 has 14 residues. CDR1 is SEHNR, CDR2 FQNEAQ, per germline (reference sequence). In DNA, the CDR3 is TGTGCCAGCAGCTCGAGCGTTACCACAGATACGCAGTATTTT. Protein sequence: CASSSSVTTDTQYF.

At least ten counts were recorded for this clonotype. CDR3 loop: CATQGSDEQFF. The CDR3 region has the DNA TGTGCCACGCAGGGGTCGGATGAGCAGTTCTTC. This chain joins TRBV10-3 and TRBJ2-1; D possibly corresponds to TRBD1 (6 bases). Trimming shortened V by 10 bases and J by 8 bases, and 12 bases separated the two germline ends. Germline V lookup: CDR1 ENHRY, CDR2 SYGVKD. The CDR3 is made up of 11 amino acids.

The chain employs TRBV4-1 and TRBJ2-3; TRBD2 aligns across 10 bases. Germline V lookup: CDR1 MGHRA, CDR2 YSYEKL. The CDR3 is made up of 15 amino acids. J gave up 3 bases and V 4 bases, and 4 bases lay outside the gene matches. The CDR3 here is CASSRTSGVTDTQYF. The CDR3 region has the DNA TGCGCCAGCAGCCGTACTAGCGGGGTGACAGATACGCAGTATTTT.

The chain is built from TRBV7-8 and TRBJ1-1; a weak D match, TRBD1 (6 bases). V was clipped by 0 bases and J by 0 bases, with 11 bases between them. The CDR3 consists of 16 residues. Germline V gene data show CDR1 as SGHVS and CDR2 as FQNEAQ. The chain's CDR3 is CASSLAWGQMNTEAFF. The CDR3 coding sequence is TGTGCCAGCAGCTTAGCGTGGGGGCAAATGAACACTGAAGCTTTCTTT.

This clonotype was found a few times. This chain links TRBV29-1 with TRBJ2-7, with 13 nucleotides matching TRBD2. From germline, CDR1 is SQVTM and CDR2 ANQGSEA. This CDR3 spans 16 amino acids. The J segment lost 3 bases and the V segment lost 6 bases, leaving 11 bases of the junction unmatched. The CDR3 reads CSVAGMTSGGFYEQYF. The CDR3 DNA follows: TGCAGCGTCGCGGGGATGACTAGCGGGGGGTTCTACGAGCAGTACTTC.

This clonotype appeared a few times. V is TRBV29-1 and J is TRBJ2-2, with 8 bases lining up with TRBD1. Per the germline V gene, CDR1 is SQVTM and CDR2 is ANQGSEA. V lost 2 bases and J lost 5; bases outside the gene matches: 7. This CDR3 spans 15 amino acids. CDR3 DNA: TGCAGCGTTGAATTGGGGACAGGTCCGACCGGGGAGCTGTTTTTT. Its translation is CSVELGTGPTGELFF.